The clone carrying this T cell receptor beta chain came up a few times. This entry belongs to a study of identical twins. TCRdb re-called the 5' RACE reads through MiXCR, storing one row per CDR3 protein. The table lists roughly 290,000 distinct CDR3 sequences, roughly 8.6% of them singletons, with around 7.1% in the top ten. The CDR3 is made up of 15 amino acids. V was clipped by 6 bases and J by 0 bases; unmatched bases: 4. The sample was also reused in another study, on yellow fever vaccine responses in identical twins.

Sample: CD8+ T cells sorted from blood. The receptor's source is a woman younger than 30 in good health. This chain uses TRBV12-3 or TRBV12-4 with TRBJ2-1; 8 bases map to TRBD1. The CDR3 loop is CASRQGASSYNEQFF. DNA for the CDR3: TGTGCCAGCAGGCAGGGGGCGAGCTCCTACAATGAGCAGTTCTTC.